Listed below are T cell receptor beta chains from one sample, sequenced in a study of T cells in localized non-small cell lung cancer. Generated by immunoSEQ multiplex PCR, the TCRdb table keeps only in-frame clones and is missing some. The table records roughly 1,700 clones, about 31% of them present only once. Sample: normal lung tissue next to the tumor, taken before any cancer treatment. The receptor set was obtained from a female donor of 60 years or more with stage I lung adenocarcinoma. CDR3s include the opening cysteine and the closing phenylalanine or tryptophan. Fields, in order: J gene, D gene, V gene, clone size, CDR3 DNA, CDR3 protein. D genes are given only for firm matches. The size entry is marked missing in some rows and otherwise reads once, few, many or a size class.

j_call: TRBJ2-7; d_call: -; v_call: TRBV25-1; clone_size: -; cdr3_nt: TGTGCCAGCAGTGAATATGCAGCCTCCTACGAGCAGTACTTC; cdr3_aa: CASSEYAASYEQYF
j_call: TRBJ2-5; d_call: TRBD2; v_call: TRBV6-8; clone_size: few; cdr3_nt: TGTGCCAGCAGCGCTCGGACTAGCGGGGGGGATAGAGAGACCCAGTACTTC; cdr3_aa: CASSARTSGGDRETQYF
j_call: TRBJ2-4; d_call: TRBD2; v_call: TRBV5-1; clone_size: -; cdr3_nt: TGCGCCAGCAGCTTGCTAGCGGGGGCCAAAAACATTCAGTACTTC; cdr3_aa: CASSLLAGAKNIQYF
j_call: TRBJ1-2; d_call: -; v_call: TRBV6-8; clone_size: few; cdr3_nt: TGTGCCAGCAGTTACCGAGCGGATGGCTACACCTTC; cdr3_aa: CASSYRADGYTF
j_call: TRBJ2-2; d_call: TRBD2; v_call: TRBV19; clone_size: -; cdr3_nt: TGTGCCAGTAGCTGGGGACTAGCGGGAGGGATTACCGGGGAGCTGTTTTTT; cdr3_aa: CASSWGLAGGITGELFF
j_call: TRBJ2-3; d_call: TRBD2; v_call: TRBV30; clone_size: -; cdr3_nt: TGTGCCTGGAGAATAGCGGGAAACACAGATACGCAGTATTTT; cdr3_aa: CAWRIAGNTDTQYF
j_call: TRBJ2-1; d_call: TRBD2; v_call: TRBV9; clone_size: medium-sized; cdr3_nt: TGTGCCAGCACCAGCGGGGGGACCCCCTACAATGAGCAGTTCTTC; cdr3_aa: CASTSGGTPYNEQFF
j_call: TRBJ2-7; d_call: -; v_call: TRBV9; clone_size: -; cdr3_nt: TGTGCCAGCGGGGGGGCGCACCACGAGCAGTACTTC; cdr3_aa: CASGGAHHEQYF
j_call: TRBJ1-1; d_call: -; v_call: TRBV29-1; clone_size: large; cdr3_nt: TGCAGCGTTGGTTCTCAGGGAGCTGAAGCTTTCTTT; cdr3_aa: CSVGSQGAEAFF
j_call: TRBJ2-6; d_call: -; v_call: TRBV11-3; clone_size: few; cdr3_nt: TGTGCCAGCAGCCCCTCCCGGGCAGGTAGAGGTGGGGCCAACGTCCTGACTTTC; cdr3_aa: CASSPSRAGRGGANVLTF
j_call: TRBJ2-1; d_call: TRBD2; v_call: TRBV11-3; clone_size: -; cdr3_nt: TGTGCCAGCCATGCGGGGGTAGGAGCGGGAGGTAATGAGCAGTTCTTC; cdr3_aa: CASHAGVGAGGNEQFF
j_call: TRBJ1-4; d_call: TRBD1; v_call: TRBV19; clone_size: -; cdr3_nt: TGTGCCAGTAGAGGGACAGGGATTGAAAAACTGTTTTTT; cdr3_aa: CASRGTGIEKLFF
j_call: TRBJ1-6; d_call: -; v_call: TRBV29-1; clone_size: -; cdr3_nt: TGCAGCGTTGATGTGCGGGAGAATAATTCACCCCTCCACTTT; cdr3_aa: CSVDVRENNSPLHF
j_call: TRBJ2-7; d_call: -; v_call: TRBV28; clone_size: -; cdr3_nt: TGTGCCAGCCACTCTTTTTCCCACCCTTCCTACGAGCAGTACTTC; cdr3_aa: CASHSFSHPSYEQYF
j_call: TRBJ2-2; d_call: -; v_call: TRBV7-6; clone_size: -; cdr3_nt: TGTGCCAGCAGCTTATTTTCCGGGCCCACCGGAGTCGGGGAGCTGTTTTTT; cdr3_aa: CASSLFSGPTGVGELFF
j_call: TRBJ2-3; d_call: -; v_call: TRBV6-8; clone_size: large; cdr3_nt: TGTGCCACCCTCTCGGACGGAGATACGCAGTATTTT; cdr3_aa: CATLSDGDTQYF
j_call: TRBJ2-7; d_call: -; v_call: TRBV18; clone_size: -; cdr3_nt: TGTGCCAGCTCCCGTGAATATCCCAGCTCCTACGAGCAGTACTTC; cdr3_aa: CASSREYPSSYEQYF
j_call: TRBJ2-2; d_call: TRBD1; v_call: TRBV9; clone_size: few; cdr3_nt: TGTGCCAGCAGGGGACAGGGGGTGTCCGGGGAGCTGTTTTTT; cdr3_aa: CASRGQGVSGELFF
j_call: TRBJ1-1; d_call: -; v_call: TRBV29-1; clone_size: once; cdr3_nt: TGCAGCGTTGAACGGTACGACACTGAAGCTTTCTTT; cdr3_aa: CSVERYDTEAFF
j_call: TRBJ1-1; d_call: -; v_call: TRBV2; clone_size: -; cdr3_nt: TGTGCCAGCAAAGTATCGAACACTGAAGCTTTCTTT; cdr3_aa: CASKVSNTEAFF
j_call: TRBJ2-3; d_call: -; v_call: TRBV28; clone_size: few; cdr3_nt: TGTGCCAGCAGTTCGGGCTTATCCACAGATACGCAGTATTTT; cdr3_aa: CASSSGLSTDTQYF
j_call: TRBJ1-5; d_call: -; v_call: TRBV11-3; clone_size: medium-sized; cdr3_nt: TGTGCCAGCAGCAAAACCACGGAGAGCAATCAGCCCCAGCATTTT; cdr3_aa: CASSKTTESNQPQHF
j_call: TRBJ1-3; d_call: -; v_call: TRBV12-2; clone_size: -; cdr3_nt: TGTGCCATTGGGGCTTCCGGCTCACTTGGAAACACCATATATTTT; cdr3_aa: CAIGASGSLGNTIYF
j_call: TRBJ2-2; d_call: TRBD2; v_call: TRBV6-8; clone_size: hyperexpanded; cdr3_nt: TGTGCCAGCAGTTATGGGGAGGGAACGGAGGACGGGGAGCTGTTTTTT; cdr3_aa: CASSYGEGTEDGELFF
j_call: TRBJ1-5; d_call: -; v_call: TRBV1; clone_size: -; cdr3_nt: TGCGCCAGCAGCCAAAAACCAACAGGGACGGACTTGGGCAATCAGCCCCAGCATTTT; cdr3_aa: CASSQKPTGTDLGNQPQHF
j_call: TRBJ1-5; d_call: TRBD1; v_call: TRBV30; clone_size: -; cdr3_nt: TGTGCCTGGAGTCGGAGACAGGGGGATGGTGGGAATCAGCCCCAGCATTTT; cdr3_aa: CAWSRRQGDGGNQPQHF
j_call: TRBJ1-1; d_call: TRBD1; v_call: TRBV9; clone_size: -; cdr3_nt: TGTGCCAGCGACAGGGAGAACACTGAAGCTTTCTTT; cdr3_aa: CASDRENTEAFF
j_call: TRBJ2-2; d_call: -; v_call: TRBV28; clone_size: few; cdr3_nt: TGTGCCAGCAGTTTCCAGCAATTAACCGGGGAGCTGTTTTTT; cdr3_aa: CASSFQQLTGELFF
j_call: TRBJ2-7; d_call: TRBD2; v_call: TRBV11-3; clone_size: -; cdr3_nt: TGTGCCAGCAGGCCCGGGACTAGCTTCGAAGAGCAGTACTTC; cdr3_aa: CASRPGTSFEEQYF
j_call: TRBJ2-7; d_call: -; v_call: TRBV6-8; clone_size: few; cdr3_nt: TGTGCCTCCTGCACGGGGGTTACCTACGAGCAGTACTTC; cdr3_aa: CASCTGVTYEQYF
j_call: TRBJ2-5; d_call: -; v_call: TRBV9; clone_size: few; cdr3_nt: TGTGCCAGCACCGGGCGGAGGGGCGGGGAAGAGACCCAGTACTTC; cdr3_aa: CASTGRRGGEETQYF
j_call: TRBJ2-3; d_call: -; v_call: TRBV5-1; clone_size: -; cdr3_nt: TGCGCCAGCAGCTCGACAAGCCCTAGCACAGATACGCAGTATTTT; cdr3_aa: CASSSTSPSTDTQYF
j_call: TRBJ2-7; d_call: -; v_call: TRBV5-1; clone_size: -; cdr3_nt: TGCGCCAGCAGCTTAGAAGGAGGGGGCATCTACGAGCAGTACTTC; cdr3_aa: CASSLEGGGIYEQYF
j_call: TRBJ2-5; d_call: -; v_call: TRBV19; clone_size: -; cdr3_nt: TGTGCCAGTAGCTTAGGGGATAGGCTCAGAGAGACCCAGTACTTC; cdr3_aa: CASSLGDRLRETQYF
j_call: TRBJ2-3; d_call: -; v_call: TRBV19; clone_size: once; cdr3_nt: TGTGCCAGTAGTATCAGCGGCAGACGCACAGATACGCAGTATTTT; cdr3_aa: CASSISGRRTDTQYF
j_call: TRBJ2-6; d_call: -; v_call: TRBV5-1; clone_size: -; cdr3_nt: TGCGCCAGCAGCCCGGACACGGGGGCCAACGTCCTGACTTTC; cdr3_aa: CASSPDTGANVLTF
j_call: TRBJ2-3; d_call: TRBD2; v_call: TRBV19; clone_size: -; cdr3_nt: TGTGCCAGTAGTATAGAAGGGACTAGCGGGAGAGAGTCGGGAGATACGCAGTATTTT; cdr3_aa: CASSIEGTSGRESGDTQYF
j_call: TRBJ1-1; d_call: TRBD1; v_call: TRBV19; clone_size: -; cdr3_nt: TGTGCCAGTAGTCCTGGACAGGGGTGGACTGAAGCTTTCTTT; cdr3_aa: CASSPGQGWTEAFF
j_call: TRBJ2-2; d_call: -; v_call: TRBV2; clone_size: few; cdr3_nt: TGTGCCAGCAGTCAAAACTACGCGAACACCGGGGAGCTGTTTTTT; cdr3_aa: CASSQNYANTGELFF
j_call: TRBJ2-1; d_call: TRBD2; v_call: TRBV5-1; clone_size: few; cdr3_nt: TGCGCCAGCAGCCAGCTAAACATATCTAGCGGGAGTAAGGGGATCTACAATGAGCAGTTCTTC; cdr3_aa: CASSQLNISSGSKGIYNEQFF
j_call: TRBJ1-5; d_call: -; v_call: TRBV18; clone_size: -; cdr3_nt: TGTGCCAGCTCACCCAGGGATCAGCCCCAGCATTTT; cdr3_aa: CASSPRDQPQHF
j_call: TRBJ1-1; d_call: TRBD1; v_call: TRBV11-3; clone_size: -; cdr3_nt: TGTGCCAGCAGCCCCAGGGGGTTATCTACTGAAGCTTTCTTT; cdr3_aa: CASSPRGLSTEAFF
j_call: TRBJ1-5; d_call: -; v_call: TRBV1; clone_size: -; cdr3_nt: TGCGCCAGCAGCCAAGATAGGACAGGGGGGTGGCCCCAGCATTTT; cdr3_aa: CASSQDRTGGWPQHF
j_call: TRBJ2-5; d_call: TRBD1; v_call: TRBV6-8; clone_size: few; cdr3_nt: TGTGCCAGCAGTTACTCGATCTGGAACAGGGGGGCCCAAGAGACCCAGTACTTC; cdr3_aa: CASSYSIWNRGAQETQYF
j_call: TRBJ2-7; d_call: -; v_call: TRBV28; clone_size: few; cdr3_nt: TGTGCCAGCAGCCTAGGTAGTTCAGCCTCCTACGAGCAGTACTTC; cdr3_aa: CASSLGSSASYEQYF
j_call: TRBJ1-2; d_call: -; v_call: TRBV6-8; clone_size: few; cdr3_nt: TGTGCCAGCAGATCGACAGCTAACTATGGCTACACCTTC; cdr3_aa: CASRSTANYGYTF
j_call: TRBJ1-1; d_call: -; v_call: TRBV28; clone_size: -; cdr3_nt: TGTGCCAGCAGTTTAAGGACATTTTTCACTGAAGCTTTCTTT; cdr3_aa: CASSLRTFFTEAFF
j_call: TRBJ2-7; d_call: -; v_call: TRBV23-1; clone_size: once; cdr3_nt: TGCGCCGTCCAATTCGACTCCACAGAACCCTACGAGCAGTACTTC; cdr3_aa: CAVQFDSTEPYEQYF
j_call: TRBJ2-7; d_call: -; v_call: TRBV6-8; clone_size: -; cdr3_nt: TGTGCCATCAGTGGAGGGGGTGATAATAATGAGCAGTACTTC; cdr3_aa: CAISGGGDNNEQYF
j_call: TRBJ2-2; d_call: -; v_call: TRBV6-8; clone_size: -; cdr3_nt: TGTGCCAGCAGCCTTGACAGGCGAAGGAACACCGGGGAGCTGTTTTTT; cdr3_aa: CASSLDRRRNTGELFF
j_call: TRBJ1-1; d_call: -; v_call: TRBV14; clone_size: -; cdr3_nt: TGTGCCAGCAGCCCTACCGACAGTTGGGTGATGAACACTGAAGCTTTCTTT; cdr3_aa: CASSPTDSWVMNTEAFF